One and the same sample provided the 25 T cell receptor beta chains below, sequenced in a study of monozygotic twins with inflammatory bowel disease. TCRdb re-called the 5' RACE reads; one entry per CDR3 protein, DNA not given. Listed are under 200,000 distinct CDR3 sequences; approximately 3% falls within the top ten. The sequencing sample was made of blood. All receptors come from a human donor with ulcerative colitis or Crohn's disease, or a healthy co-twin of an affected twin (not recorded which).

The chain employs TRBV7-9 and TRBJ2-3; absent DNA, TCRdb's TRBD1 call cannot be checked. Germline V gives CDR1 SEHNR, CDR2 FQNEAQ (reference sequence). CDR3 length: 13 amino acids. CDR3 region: CASSLTWGDTQYF.

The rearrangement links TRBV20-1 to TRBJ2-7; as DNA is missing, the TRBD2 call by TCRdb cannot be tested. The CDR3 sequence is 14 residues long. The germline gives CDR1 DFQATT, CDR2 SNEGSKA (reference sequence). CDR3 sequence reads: CSATLAGAFYEQYF.

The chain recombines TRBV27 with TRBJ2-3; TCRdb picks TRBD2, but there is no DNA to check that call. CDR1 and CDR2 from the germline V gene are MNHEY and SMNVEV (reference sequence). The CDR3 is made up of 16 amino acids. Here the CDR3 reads CASSSLAGGYTDTQYF.

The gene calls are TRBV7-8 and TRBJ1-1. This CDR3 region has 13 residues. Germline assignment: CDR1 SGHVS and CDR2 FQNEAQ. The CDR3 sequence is CASSLTTAIEAFF.

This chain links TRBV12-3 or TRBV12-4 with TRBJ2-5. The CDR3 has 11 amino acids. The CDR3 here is CASSLATAQYF.

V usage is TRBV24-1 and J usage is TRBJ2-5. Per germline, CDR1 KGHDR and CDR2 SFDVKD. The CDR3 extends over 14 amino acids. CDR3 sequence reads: CATSDSAGLETQYF.

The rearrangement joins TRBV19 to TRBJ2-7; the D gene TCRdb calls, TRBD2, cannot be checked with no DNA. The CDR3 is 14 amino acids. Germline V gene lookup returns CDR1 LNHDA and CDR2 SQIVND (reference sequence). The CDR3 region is CASSISAGRYEQYF.

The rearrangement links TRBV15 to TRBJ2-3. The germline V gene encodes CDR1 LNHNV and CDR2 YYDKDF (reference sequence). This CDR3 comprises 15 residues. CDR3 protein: CATSRDQSLGDTQYF.

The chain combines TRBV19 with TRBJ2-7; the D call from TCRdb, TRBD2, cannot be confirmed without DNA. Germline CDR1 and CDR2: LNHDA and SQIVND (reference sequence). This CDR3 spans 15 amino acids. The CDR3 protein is CASRLRGREGYEQYF.

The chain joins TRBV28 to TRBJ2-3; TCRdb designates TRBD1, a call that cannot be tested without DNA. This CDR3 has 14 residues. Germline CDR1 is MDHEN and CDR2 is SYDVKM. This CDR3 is CASMTPLGYNTQYF. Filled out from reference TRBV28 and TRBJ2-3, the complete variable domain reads DVKVTQSSRYLVKRTGEKVFLECVQDMDHENMFWYRQDPGLGLRLIYFSYDVKMKEKGDIPEGYSVSREKKERFSLILESASTNQTSMYLCASMTPLGYNTQYFGPGTRLTVL.

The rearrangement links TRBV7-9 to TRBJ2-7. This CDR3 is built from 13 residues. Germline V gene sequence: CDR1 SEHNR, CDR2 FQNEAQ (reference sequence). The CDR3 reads CASSPPASYEQYF. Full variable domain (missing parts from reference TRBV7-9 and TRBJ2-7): DTGVSQNPRHKITKRGQNVTFRCDPISEHNRLYWYRQTLGQGPEFLTYFQNEAQLEKSRLLSDRFSAERPKGSFSTLEIQRTEQGDSAMYLCASSPPASYEQYFGPGTRLTVT.

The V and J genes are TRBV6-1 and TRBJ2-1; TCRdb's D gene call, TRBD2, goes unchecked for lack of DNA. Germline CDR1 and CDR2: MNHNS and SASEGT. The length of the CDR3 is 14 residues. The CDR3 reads CASQLAGNYNEQFF.

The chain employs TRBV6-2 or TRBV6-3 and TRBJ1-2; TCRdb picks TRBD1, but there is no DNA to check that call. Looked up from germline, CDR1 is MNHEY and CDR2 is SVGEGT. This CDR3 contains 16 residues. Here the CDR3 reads CASSLPSGTANYGYTF.

CDR3 in amino acids: CSAGPLAGGTDTQYF. The chain employs TRBV20-1 and TRBJ2-3; TCRdb calls TRBD2, which cannot be checked without DNA. The CDR3 totals 15 residues. CDR1 and CDR2 (germline): DFQATT, SNEGSKA (reference sequence).

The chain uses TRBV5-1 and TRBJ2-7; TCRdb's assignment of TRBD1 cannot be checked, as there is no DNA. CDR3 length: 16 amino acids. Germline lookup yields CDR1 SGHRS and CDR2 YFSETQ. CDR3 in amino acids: CASSYFSRTESYEQYF.

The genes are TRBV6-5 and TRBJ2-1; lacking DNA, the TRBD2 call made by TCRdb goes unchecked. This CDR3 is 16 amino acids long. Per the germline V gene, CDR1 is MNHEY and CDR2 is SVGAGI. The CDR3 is CASSYSGGSVLDEQFF.

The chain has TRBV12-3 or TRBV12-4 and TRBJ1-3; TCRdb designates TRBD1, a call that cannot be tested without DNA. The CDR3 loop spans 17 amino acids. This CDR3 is CASSLMRTGSSGNTIYF.

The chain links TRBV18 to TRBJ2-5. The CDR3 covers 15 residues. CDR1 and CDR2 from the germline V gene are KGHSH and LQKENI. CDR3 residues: CASSPPGTSKETQYF.

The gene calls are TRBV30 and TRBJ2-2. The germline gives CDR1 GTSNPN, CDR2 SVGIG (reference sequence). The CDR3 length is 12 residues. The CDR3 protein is CAWTFGTGELFF. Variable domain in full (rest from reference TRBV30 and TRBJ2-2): SQTIHQWPATLVQPVGSPLSLECTVEGTSNPNLYWYRQAAGRGLQLLFYSVGIGQISSEVPQNLSASRPQDRQFILSSKKLLLSDSGFYLCAWTFGTGELFFGEGSRLTVL.

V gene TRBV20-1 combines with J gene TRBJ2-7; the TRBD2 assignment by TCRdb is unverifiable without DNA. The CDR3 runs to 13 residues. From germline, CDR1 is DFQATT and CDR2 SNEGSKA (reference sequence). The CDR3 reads CSAAGSGSYEQYF.

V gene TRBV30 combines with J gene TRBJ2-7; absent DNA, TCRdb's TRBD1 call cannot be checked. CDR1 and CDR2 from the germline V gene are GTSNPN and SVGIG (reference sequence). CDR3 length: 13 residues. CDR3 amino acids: CAWSADPGGEQYF.

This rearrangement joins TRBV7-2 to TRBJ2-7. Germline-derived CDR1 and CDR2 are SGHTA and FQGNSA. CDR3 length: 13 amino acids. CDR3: CASSFAVSYEQYF.

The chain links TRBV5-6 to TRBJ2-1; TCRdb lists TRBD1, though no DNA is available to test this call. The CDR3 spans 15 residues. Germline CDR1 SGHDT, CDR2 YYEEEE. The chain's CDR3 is CASSSGGPTGNEQFF.

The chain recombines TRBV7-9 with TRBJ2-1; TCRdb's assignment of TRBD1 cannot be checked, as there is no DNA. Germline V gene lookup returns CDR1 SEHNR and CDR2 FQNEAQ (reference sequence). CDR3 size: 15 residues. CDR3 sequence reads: CATLWGRSSYNEQFF. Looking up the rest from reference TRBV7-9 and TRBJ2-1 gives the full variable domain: DTGVSQNPRHKITKRGQNVTFRCDPISEHNRLYWYRQTLGQGPEFLTYFQNEAQLEKSRLLSDRFSAERPKGSFSTLEIQRTEQGDSAMYLCATLWGRSSYNEQFFGPGTRLTVL.

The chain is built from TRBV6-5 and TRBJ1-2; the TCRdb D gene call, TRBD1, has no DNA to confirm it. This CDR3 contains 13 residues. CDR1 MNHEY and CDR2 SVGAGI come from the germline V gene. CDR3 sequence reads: CASSRQGDYGYTF.